This is a list of T cell receptor beta chains from one sample in a study of T cells in Graves' hyperthyroidism and ophthalmopathy. MiXCR was run by TCRdb on the multiplex PCR reads, yielding one entry per CDR3 protein. Of roughly 500,000 distinct CDR3 sequences in the sample, 35% to 55% are singletons; the top ten hold 15% to 20%. The sample taken for sequencing was peripheral blood or thyroid tissue (not recorded which). The receptor source for this set is an adult woman with Graves' disease, either hyperthyroidism or ophthalmopathy (not recorded which). The CDR3 runs from the conserved cysteine through the conserved F or W. Fields, in order: clone size, J gene, D gene, V gene, CDR3 protein, CDR3 DNA. D genes are given only for firm matches. Clone size is shown for a subset of rows, as once, few, many or a class of expanded clone.

size: few
J: TRBJ2-7
D: TRBD1
V: TRBV2
CDR3: CAIRDGQGYEQYF
DNA: TGTGCCATCAGGGACGGACAGGGCTACGAGCAGTACTTC

size: -
J: TRBJ2-5
D: -
V: TRBV9
CDR3: CASSADSSYQETQYF
DNA: TGTGCCAGCAGCGCGGACAGTTCCTACCAAGAGACCCAGTACTTC

size: many
J: TRBJ1-1
D: -
V: TRBV6-6
CDR3: CATVDWLAAEAFF
DNA: TGTGCCACCGTAGACTGGCTTGCGGCGGAAGCTTTCTTT

size: many
J: TRBJ2-7
D: TRBD1
V: TRBV5-1
CDR3: CASSLEQGIYHEQYF
DNA: TGCGCCAGCAGCTTAGAACAGGGGATCTACCACGAGCAGTACTTC

size: -
J: TRBJ2-7
D: -
V: TRBV18
CDR3: CASSPPPGHEQYF
DNA: TGTGCCAGCTCACCACCCCCAGGCCACGAGCAGTACTTC

size: few
J: TRBJ1-2
D: -
V: TRBV7-6
CDR3: CASSFKPNYGYTF
DNA: TGTGCCAGCAGCTTTAAGCCCAACTATGGCTACACCTTC

size: -
J: TRBJ2-1
D: -
V: TRBV19
CDR3: CASSTPLGEQFF
DNA: TGTGCCAGTAGTACCCCTTTGGGTGAGCAGTTCTTC

size: -
J: TRBJ1-2
D: -
V: TRBV7-9
CDR3: CASRGGLSGNTF
DNA: TGTGCCAGCAGGGGGGGGCTCTCTGGAAACACCTTC

size: -
J: TRBJ2-2
D: -
V: TRBV9
CDR3: CASSEGLRNTGELFF
DNA: TGTGCCAGCAGCGAGGGACTCAGGAACACTGGGGAGCTGTTTTTT

size: many
J: TRBJ1-2
D: -
V: TRBV6-2/TRBV6-3
CDR3: CASSSPGTDYYGYTF
DNA: TGTGCCAGCAGTTCCCCCGGGACGGACTACTATGGCTACACCTTC

size: -
J: TRBJ2-5
D: TRBD1
V: TRBV2
CDR3: CASIGQGWETQYF
DNA: TGTGCCAGCATCGGACAGGGATGGGAGACCCAGTACTTC

size: many
J: TRBJ1-1
D: -
V: TRBV5-1
CDR3: CASSLPTVNTEAFF
DNA: TGCGCCAGCAGCTTGCCGACAGTGAACACTGAAGCTTTCTTT

size: many
J: TRBJ1-1
D: -
V: TRBV4-1
CDR3: CASSLLDRAAFF
DNA: TGCGCCAGCAGCCTATTAGACAGAGCAGCTTTCTTT

size: -
J: TRBJ2-2
D: -
V: TRBV7-2
CDR3: CASSRGSGYGGELFF
DNA: TGTGCCAGCAGCAGAGGATCGGGGTATGGCGGGGAGCTGTTTTTT

size: many
J: TRBJ2-5
D: TRBD1
V: TRBV2
CDR3: CAGTGTGEETQYF
DNA: TGTGCCGGCACCGGGACAGGGGAGGAGACCCAGTACTTC

size: -
J: TRBJ2-5
D: TRBD2
V: TRBV9
CDR3: CASSGRVAGGGETQYF
DNA: TGTGCCAGCAGCGGTCGAGTAGCGGGAGGAGGAGAGACCCAGTACTTC

size: -
J: TRBJ2-2
D: -
V: TRBV13
CDR3: CASSSVRLSGELFF
DNA: TGTGCCAGCAGCTCCGTGAGGCTGAGCGGGGAGCTGTTTTTT

size: -
J: TRBJ2-5
D: -
V: TRBV10-3
CDR3: CAISEGADYQETQYF
DNA: TGTGCCATCAGTGAGGGGGCGGATTACCAAGAGACCCAGTACTTC

size: few
J: TRBJ1-6
D: -
V: TRBV6-5
CDR3: CAISYWTDNSPLHF
DNA: TGTGCCATCAGTTACTGGACAGATAATTCACCCCTCCACTTT

size: many
J: TRBJ2-2
D: TRBD2
V: TRBV14
CDR3: CASSRRAWTSGSPGELFF
DNA: TGTGCCAGCAGCCGCAGAGCCTGGACTAGCGGGAGCCCCGGGGAGCTGTTTTTT

size: few
J: TRBJ2-4
D: -
V: TRBV10-3
CDR3: CAIRQGNIQYF
DNA: TGTGCCATCAGGCAGGGGAACATTCAGTACTTC

size: -
J: TRBJ2-7
D: TRBD2
V: TRBV7-6
CDR3: CASSSLAGTAYEQYF
DNA: TGTGCCAGCAGCTCTTTAGCGGGAACTGCCTACGAGCAGTACTTC

size: -
J: TRBJ1-4
D: -
V: TRBV19
CDR3: CASSMKGRGFEKLFF
DNA: TGTGCCAGTAGTATGAAGGGGAGAGGGTTTGAAAAACTGTTTTTT

size: -
J: TRBJ1-2
D: TRBD1
V: TRBV10-3
CDR3: CAISPAGQGIRGYTF
DNA: TGTGCCATCAGTCCGGCGGGACAGGGGATCCGAGGCTACACCTTC

size: few
J: TRBJ2-3
D: -
V: TRBV29-1
CDR3: CSVVGTDTQYF
DNA: TGCAGCGTTGTGGGAACAGATACGCAGTATTTT

size: few
J: TRBJ2-1
D: -
V: TRBV7-6
CDR3: CASSPNRSGGQFF
DNA: TGTGCCAGCAGCCCAAACAGGTCCGGAGGGCAGTTCTTC

size: -
J: TRBJ2-7
D: -
V: TRBV10-2
CDR3: CASGLELDEQYF
DNA: TGCGCCAGCGGTCTGGAACTGGACGAGCAGTACTTC

size: many
J: TRBJ1-1
D: -
V: TRBV29-1
CDR3: CSVVGRGLNTEAFF
DNA: TGCAGCGTTGTTGGCAGGGGATTGAACACTGAAGCTTTCTTT

size: -
J: TRBJ1-2
D: -
V: TRBV7-9
CDR3: CASSTDRRIYGYTF
DNA: TGTGCCAGCAGCACTGACAGGCGGATCTATGGCTACACCTTC

size: -
J: TRBJ2-7
D: -
V: TRBV7-9
CDR3: CASSSPGSSYEQYF
DNA: TGTGCCAGCAGCTCTCCCGGGAGCTCCTACGAGCAGTACTTC

size: many
J: TRBJ2-5
D: -
V: TRBV6-5
CDR3: CASSYSYLALKETQYF
DNA: TGTGCCAGCAGTTACTCATATCTAGCCTTAAAAGAGACCCAGTACTTC